This entry lists 18 T cell receptor beta chains sequenced from one sample in a study of cytomegalovirus exposure and HLA in healthy donors. With 60 Vbeta and 13 Jbeta primers, the PCR was carried out. This table comes from immunoSEQ multiplex PCR, and its TCRdb copy is limited to in-frame clones, with some not included. Altogether roughly 180,000 clones are present, roughly 85% being singletons, with the ten largest covering roughly 1.5%. Sequencing was carried out using PBMCs. These receptors all stem from a male donor in good health and CMV-seronegative.

About this clone: Distinct nucleotide sequences in the sample also encode this CDR3. This rearrangement joins TRBV9 to TRBJ2-3; maybe TRBD2 (6 bases). The germline CDR1 and CDR2 sequences are SGDLS and YYNGEE. V lost 0 bases to trimming and J lost 4 bases, with 18 bases between them. The CDR3 extends over 17 amino acids. In nucleotides, the CDR3 is TGTGCCAGCAGCGTAGACCGCGGCGGGACTGGTGCAGATACGCAGTATTTT. Translating gives CASSVDRGGTGADTQYF. The full variable domain, in which reference TRBV9 and TRBJ2-3 provide the parts outside the CDR3, is DSGVTQTPKHLITATGQRVTLRCSPRSGDLSVYWYQQSLDQGLQFLIQYYNGEERAKGNILERFSAQQFPDLHSELNLSSLELGDSALYFCASSVDRGGTGADTQYFGPGTRLTVL.

J is TRBJ1-2 and V is TRBV7-2; 8 positions agree with TRBD1. The CDR3 totals 16 residues. Germline V gives CDR1 SGHTA, CDR2 FQGNSA. V dropped 4 bases and J dropped 5; count of bases not matched to a gene: 12. The CDR3 region has the DNA TGTGCCAGCAGCTCCCCGGGACAGGAAATATATTATGGCTACACCTTC. Encoded protein: CASSSPGQEIYYGYTF.

The chain recombines TRBV7-2 with TRBJ2-1; 7 bases align to TRBD1. The ends lost 5 bases at V and 6 bases at J; junction bases unmatched: 7. This CDR3 is built from 14 residues. In germline, CDR1 is SGHTA, CDR2 FQGNSA. DNA of the CDR3: TGTGCCAGCAGCAGACAGGGCGGTAGCAATGAGCAGTTCTTC. It encodes CASSRQGGSNEQFF.

The chain carries TRBV18 and TRBJ1-2, with TRBD1 matching over 8 bases. CDR1 and CDR2 (germline): KGHSH, LQKENI. Trimming at V came to 5 bases and at J to 3 bases, leaving 2 bases not matched to a gene. The length of the CDR3 is 13 residues. CDR3: CASSGTGDYGYTF. For the CDR3, the DNA is TGTGCCAGCTCAGGGACAGGAGACTATGGCTACACCTTC. The variable domain in full, completed from reference TRBV18 and TRBJ1-2, reads NAGVMQNPRHLVRRRGQEARLRCSPMKGHSHVYWYRQLPEEGLKFMVYLQKENIIDESGMPKERFSAEFPKEGPSILRIQQVVRGDSAAYFCASSGTGDYGYTFGSGTRLTVV.

This sequence joins TRBV29-1 and TRBJ1-1; D not resolved. The CDR3 sequence is 11 residues long. V shed 7 bases and J shed 3 bases, with 9 bases lying between them. Germline lookup yields CDR1 SQVTM and CDR2 ANQGSEA. In DNA form, the CDR3 reads TGCAGCGCCGTACAGTACACTGAAGCTTTCTTT. Protein product: CSAVQYTEAFF. The full variable domain, its missing parts supplied by reference TRBV29-1 and TRBJ1-1, is SAVISQKPSRDICQRGTSLTIQCQVDSQVTMMFWYRQQPGQSLTLIATANQGSEATYESGFVIDKFPISRPNLTFSTLTVSNMSPEDSSIYLCSAVQYTEAFFGQGTRLTVV.

This sequence joins TRBV19 and TRBJ1-1, with D unresolved. This CDR3 spans 12 amino acids. Trimming removed 4 bases at V and 8 bases at J, with 11 bases between. Germline V gene data show CDR1 as LNHDA and CDR2 as SQIVND (reference sequence). CDR3 amino acids: CASSRAELEAFF. In DNA, the CDR3 is TGTGCCAGTAGTAGGGCAGAATTAGAAGCTTTCTTT.

This CDR3 is CASSLTGRLNTEAFF. The CDR3 DNA sequence: TGTGCCAGCAGCCTCACAGGACGGTTGAACACTGAAGCTTTCTTT. This chain connects TRBV6-5 to TRBJ1-1; D possibly corresponds to TRBD1 (5 bases). The CDR3 consists of 15 residues. In germline, CDR1 is MNHEY, CDR2 SVGAGI. V was pared by 6 bases and J by 0 bases, with 14 bases between.

The gene calls are TRBV15 and TRBJ2-3, with 13 bases aligning to TRBD2. The V gene end was trimmed by 5 bases and the J gene end by 4 bases; junction bases not matched to a gene: 18. The length of the CDR3 is 20 residues. Germline V CDR1 and CDR2: LNHNV, YYDKDF (reference sequence). The CDR3 loop reads CATSPRGVPAGLAGADTQYF. CDR3 bases: TGTGCCACCAGCCCGCGTGGTGTACCGGCCGGACTAGCGGGGGCAGATACGCAGTATTTT.

This clone turned up a few times. This sequence joins TRBV5-4 and TRBJ2-7; D possibly corresponds to TRBD1 (6 bases). Trimming pared 4 bases from V and 2 bases from J, leaving 13 bases between. This CDR3 has 14 amino acids. Germline CDR1 is SGHNT and CDR2 is YYREEE (reference sequence). The CDR3 sequence: CASSRGQRPYEQYF. The DNA for the CDR3 is TGTGCCAGCAGCCGTGGACAGCGTCCCTACGAGCAGTACTTC. Based on the CDR3 plus reference TRBV5-4 and TRBJ2-7, the full variable domain is ETGVTQSPTHLIKTRGQQVTLRCSSQSGHNTVSWYQQALGQGPQFIFQYYREEENGRGNFPPRFSGLQFPNYSSELNVNALELDDSALYLCASSRGQRPYEQYFGPGTRLTVT.

The genes are TRBV5-4 and TRBJ2-7, with 7 bases lining up with TRBD2. This CDR3 has 14 residues. Germline V gene lookup returns CDR1 SGHNT and CDR2 YYREEE (reference sequence). The J segment lost 3 bases and the V segment lost 4 bases, leaving 7 bases of the junction unmatched. The CDR3 loop is CASSPSSGDYEQYF. In DNA form, the CDR3 reads TGTGCCAGCAGCCCATCTAGCGGAGACTACGAGCAGTACTTC. Variable domain in full (rest from reference TRBV5-4 and TRBJ2-7): ETGVTQSPTHLIKTRGQQVTLRCSSQSGHNTVSWYQQALGQGPQFIFQYYREEENGRGNFPPRFSGLQFPNYSSELNVNALELDDSALYLCASSPSSGDYEQYFGPGTRLTVT.

The J gene is TRBJ2-7, the V gene TRBV18; tentative D call: TRBD1 (6 bases). The germline V and J ends were trimmed by 7 bases and 3 bases, with 13 bases remaining between them. CDR3 size: 13 residues. Germline V gene data show CDR1 as KGHSH and CDR2 as LQKENI. Written as DNA, the CDR3 is TGTGCCAGCTACGGGGACACCGACTACGAGCAGTACTTC. This translates into CASYGDTDYEQYF.

V usage is TRBV6-1 and J usage is TRBJ1-2; D is perhaps TRBD1 (6 bases). V lost 7 bases to trimming and J lost 0 bases, with 12 bases between them. CDR3 size: 14 residues. Germline loops: CDR1 MNHNS, CDR2 SASEGT. The CDR3, as DNA: TGTGCCAGCACCCAGGGGCCAGCTAACTATGGCTACACCTTC. This codes for CASTQGPANYGYTF.

The chain uses TRBV4-2 and TRBJ2-5, with TRBD1 as a possible D gene (6 bases). V was shortened by 1 base and J by 3 bases, with 15 bases between the two germline ends. Germline V lookup: CDR1 LGHNA, CDR2 YNFKEQ. The CDR3 length is 16 residues. The CDR3 reads CASSQVLGQVKETQYF. The CDR3 bases are TGTGCCAGCAGCCAAGTACTGGGACAAGTAAAAGAGACCCAGTACTTC.

The chain combines TRBV7-9 with TRBJ2-5, with TRBD1 matching over 7 bases. CDR1 and CDR2 from the germline V gene are SEHNR and FQNEAQ (reference sequence). V lost 4 bases, J lost 2 bases, and 4 bases stayed unmatched. This CDR3 is built from 14 residues. The CDR3 DNA reads TGTGCCAGCAGCTACCGGGACAGTCAAGAGACCCAGTACTTC. The encoded protein is CASSYRDSQETQYF.

The chain uses TRBV5-6 and TRBJ2-7; 7 nucleotides agree with TRBD1. The CDR3 consists of 14 residues. V shed 0 bases and J 5 bases; nucleotides not matched to a gene: 5. Germline assignment: CDR1 SGHDT and CDR2 YYEEEE. For the CDR3, the DNA is TGTGCCAGCAGCTTGGTTCAGGGGGTAGACGAGCAGTACTTC. Protein product: CASSLVQGVDEQYF.

This chain joins TRBV11-2 and TRBJ1-1, with D perhaps matching TRBD1 (5 bases). Trimming cost V 5 bases and J 1 base, with 20 bases left between them. The CDR3 covers 17 residues. CDR1 is SGHAT, CDR2 FQNNGV, per germline. The chain's CDR3 is CASSPRGDQKRNTEAFF. In nucleotides, the CDR3 is TGTGCCAGCAGCCCCCGGGGGGACCAAAAACGGAACACTGAAGCTTTCTTT. The variable domain in full, completed from reference TRBV11-2 and TRBJ1-1, reads EAGVAQSPRYKIIEKRQSVAFWCNPISGHATLYWYQQILGQGPKLLIQFQNNGVVDDSQLPKDRFSAERLKGVDSTLKIQPAKLEDSAVYLCASSPRGDQKRNTEAFFGQGTRLTVV.

This clone was seen only a few times. The chain carries TRBV7-8 and TRBJ2-1; 7 bases align to TRBD2. V lost 1 base, J lost 9 bases, and 3 bases stayed unmatched. In germline, CDR1 is SGHVS, CDR2 FQNEAQ. The CDR3 is 13 residues long. The CDR3 bases are TGTGCCAGCAGCTTAGGACTAGCTGGTGAGCAGTTCTTC. Encoded protein: CASSLGLAGEQFF.

The V gene is TRBV6-1, the J gene TRBJ2-6; TRBD1 might be the D (5 bases). This CDR3 region has 17 residues. Germline CDR1 is MNHNS and CDR2 is SASEGT. V was shortened by 2 bases and J by 0 bases, with 11 bases between the two germline ends. The CDR3 DNA reads as TGTGCCAGCAGTGAACAGGGCGCGAGCTCTGGGGCCAACGTCCTGACTTTC. It encodes CASSEQGASSGANVLTF.